A selection of T cell receptor beta chains follows, all from one sample in a study of Ad26.COV2.S vaccination and SARS-CoV-2 variants. Sequenced by immunoSEQ multiplex PCR; TCRdb stores in-frame clones only, minus some. The sample yields approximately 360,000 clones, approximately 83% seen once. Here the sequenced sample was peripheral blood, taken in a trial of Ad26.COV2.S vaccine versus placebo. These receptors came from a person aged 18-60 years who received the Ad26.COV2.S COVID-19 vaccine or a placebo. CDR3s include the opening cysteine and the closing phenylalanine or tryptophan. Each record gives: clone size, V gene, J gene, D gene, CDR3 protein, CDR3 DNA. A D gene is named only where the DNA matches it firmly. The listing skips clone size in some rows; elsewhere it reads once, few, many or a size class.

abundance: NA
v_gene: TRBV5-5
j_gene: TRBJ1-2
d_gene: TRBD1
CDR3aa: CASSLLPQGVGEGYTF
CDR3nt: TGTGCCAGCAGCTTGCTCCCCCAGGGGGTAGGTGAAGGCTACACCTTC

abundance: NA
v_gene: TRBV3-1/TRBV3-2
j_gene: TRBJ1-6
d_gene: TRBD1
CDR3aa: CASSHPRTGYNSPLHF
CDR3nt: TGTGCCAGCAGCCATCCCCGGACAGGCTATAATTCACCCCTCCACTTT

abundance: once
v_gene: TRBV30
j_gene: TRBJ2-1
d_gene: NA
CDR3aa: CAWSVPFSGNEQFF
CDR3nt: TGTGCCTGGAGTGTACCCTTTAGCGGCAATGAGCAGTTCTTC

abundance: once
v_gene: TRBV18
j_gene: TRBJ2-5
d_gene: NA
CDR3aa: CASSPLRGVQETQYF
CDR3nt: TGTGCCAGCTCACCACTAAGGGGGGTCCAAGAGACCCAGTACTTC

abundance: NA
v_gene: TRBV7-2
j_gene: TRBJ2-7
d_gene: NA
CDR3aa: CASSVGGQLYEQYF
CDR3nt: TGTGCCAGCAGCGTAGGGGGGCAGCTCTACGAGCAGTACTTC

abundance: NA
v_gene: TRBV3-1/TRBV3-2
j_gene: TRBJ1-2
d_gene: TRBD1
CDR3aa: CASSQARGGYTF
CDR3nt: TGTGCCAGCAGCCAAGCCAGGGGGGGCTACACCTTC

abundance: NA
v_gene: TRBV3-1/TRBV3-2
j_gene: TRBJ2-2
d_gene: NA
CDR3aa: CASSPRQVNTGELFF
CDR3nt: TGTGCCAGCAGCCCACGACAGGTGAACACCGGGGAGCTGTTTTTT

abundance: NA
v_gene: TRBV7-3
j_gene: TRBJ1-1
d_gene: TRBD1
CDR3aa: CASSLMGQGVLNTEAFF
CDR3nt: TGTGCCAGCAGCTTAATGGGACAGGGGGTCCTGAACACTGAAGCTTTCTTT

abundance: NA
v_gene: TRBV5-1
j_gene: TRBJ2-7
d_gene: NA
CDR3aa: CASGSTGNEQYF
CDR3nt: TGCGCCAGCGGGAGTACAGGAAACGAGCAGTACTTC

abundance: NA
v_gene: TRBV5-1
j_gene: TRBJ2-2
d_gene: TRBD2
CDR3aa: CASSFEAGATGELFF
CDR3nt: TGCGCCAGCAGCTTCGAAGCGGGGGCCACCGGGGAGCTGTTTTTT

abundance: NA
v_gene: TRBV18
j_gene: TRBJ1-5
d_gene: TRBD1
CDR3aa: CASSPGQGQPQHF
CDR3nt: TGTGCCAGCTCACCCGGACAGGGGCAGCCCCAGCATTTT

abundance: NA
v_gene: TRBV2
j_gene: TRBJ1-2
d_gene: NA
CDR3aa: CASTGRERANYGYTF
CDR3nt: TGTGCCAGCACTGGGCGAGAGCGGGCTAACTATGGCTACACCTTC

abundance: NA
v_gene: TRBV2
j_gene: TRBJ2-4
d_gene: NA
CDR3aa: CASSDGVYLAKNIQYF
CDR3nt: TGTGCCAGCAGTGATGGGGTCTACTTAGCCAAAAACATTCAGTACTTC

abundance: NA
v_gene: TRBV15
j_gene: TRBJ1-2
d_gene: NA
CDR3aa: CATSSLEGYTF
CDR3nt: TGTGCCACCAGCAGCCTTGAAGGCTACACCTTC

abundance: NA
v_gene: TRBV7-2
j_gene: TRBJ2-2
d_gene: NA
CDR3aa: CASSLGTSRPELFF
CDR3nt: TGTGCCAGCAGTTTAGGGACATCCCGGCCGGAGCTGTTTTTT

abundance: NA
v_gene: TRBV29-1
j_gene: TRBJ2-1
d_gene: NA
CDR3aa: CSVRFGTPGVYEQFF
CDR3nt: TGCAGCGTCCGCTTCGGGACCCCGGGCGTTTATGAGCAGTTCTTC

abundance: NA
v_gene: TRBV7-3
j_gene: TRBJ2-1
d_gene: TRBD2
CDR3aa: CASSPGGLAGGRPGNEQFF
CDR3nt: TGTGCCAGCAGCCCCGGGGGACTAGCGGGGGGCCGTCCCGGCAATGAGCAGTTCTTC

abundance: NA
v_gene: TRBV7-2
j_gene: TRBJ2-2
d_gene: NA
CDR3aa: CASSPWTKVTGELFF
CDR3nt: TGTGCCAGCAGCCCCTGGACGAAGGTCACCGGGGAGCTGTTTTTT

abundance: NA
v_gene: TRBV7-9
j_gene: TRBJ2-3
d_gene: TRBD2
CDR3aa: CASSLLAGGTDTQYF
CDR3nt: TGTGCCAGCAGCCTGCTAGCGGGAGGGACAGATACGCAGTATTTT

abundance: few
v_gene: TRBV20-1
j_gene: TRBJ2-5
d_gene: TRBD2
CDR3aa: CSASVTSVKYF
CDR3nt: TGCAGTGCTAGCGTTACTAGCGTGAAGTACTTC

abundance: few
v_gene: TRBV11-3
j_gene: TRBJ1-2
d_gene: NA
CDR3aa: CASSPRGSYGYTF
CDR3nt: TGTGCCAGTTCCCCACGGGGGTCCTATGGCTACACCTTC

abundance: NA
v_gene: TRBV11-1
j_gene: TRBJ2-7
d_gene: NA
CDR3aa: CASSPGSQGGEQYF
CDR3nt: TGTGCCAGCAGCCCGGGTTCACAGGGTGGCGAGCAGTACTTC

abundance: NA
v_gene: TRBV6-5
j_gene: TRBJ1-6
d_gene: NA
CDR3aa: CASSWGRKSPLHF
CDR3nt: TGTGCCAGCAGTTGGGGGAGAAAGTCACCCCTCCACTTT

abundance: NA
v_gene: TRBV18
j_gene: TRBJ1-1
d_gene: NA
CDR3aa: CASSPGYTEAFF
CDR3nt: TGTGCCAGCTCACCGGGGTACACTGAAGCTTTCTTT

abundance: NA
v_gene: TRBV19
j_gene: TRBJ1-2
d_gene: TRBD1
CDR3aa: CASSEFTQGENGYTF
CDR3nt: TGTGCCAGTAGTGAATTTACCCAGGGGGAGAATGGCTACACCTTC

abundance: many
v_gene: TRBV9
j_gene: TRBJ2-7
d_gene: TRBD1
CDR3aa: CASSTGTGGFYEQYF
CDR3nt: TGTGCCAGCAGCACCGGGACAGGGGGCTTTTACGAGCAGTACTTC

abundance: NA
v_gene: TRBV9
j_gene: TRBJ2-5
d_gene: TRBD2
CDR3aa: CASSVGSGSYQETQYF
CDR3nt: TGTGCCAGCAGCGTAGGTAGCGGGAGTTACCAAGAGACCCAGTACTTC

abundance: few
v_gene: TRBV7-2
j_gene: TRBJ2-3
d_gene: NA
CDR3aa: CASSSHQAFKSTDTQYF
CDR3nt: TGTGCCAGCAGCTCCCACCAGGCTTTTAAATCCACAGATACGCAGTATTTT

abundance: NA
v_gene: TRBV6-5
j_gene: TRBJ2-1
d_gene: NA
CDR3aa: CASSYSRGASLNEQFF
CDR3nt: TGTGCCAGCAGTTACTCGAGGGGGGCGTCATTGAATGAGCAGTTCTTC

abundance: NA
v_gene: TRBV27
j_gene: TRBJ2-7
d_gene: NA
CDR3aa: CASRQLAGGAYEQYF
CDR3nt: TGTGCCAGCAGGCAACTGGCAGGAGGTGCCTACGAGCAGTACTTC

abundance: NA
v_gene: TRBV6-6
j_gene: TRBJ1-1
d_gene: NA
CDR3aa: CASSLHSGVNTEAFF
CDR3nt: TGTGCCAGCAGTTTACATTCAGGGGTTAACACTGAAGCTTTCTTT

abundance: NA
v_gene: TRBV5-6
j_gene: TRBJ1-2
d_gene: NA
CDR3aa: CASSQLDRFYGYTF
CDR3nt: TGTGCCAGCAGCCAGCTGGACAGATTCTATGGCTACACCTTC

abundance: NA
v_gene: TRBV5-1
j_gene: TRBJ2-5
d_gene: NA
CDR3aa: CASSLGQSQETQYF
CDR3nt: TGCGCCAGCAGCTTGGGACAGAGCCAAGAGACCCAGTACTTC

abundance: once
v_gene: TRBV29-1
j_gene: TRBJ2-7
d_gene: TRBD2
CDR3aa: CSVGILAGVEQYF
CDR3nt: TGCAGCGTTGGGATCCTAGCGGGAGTTGAGCAGTACTTC

abundance: NA
v_gene: TRBV13
j_gene: TRBJ2-1
d_gene: NA
CDR3aa: CATSAIGPGANEQFF
CDR3nt: TGTGCCACCTCCGCGATAGGCCCGGGAGCGAATGAGCAGTTCTTC

abundance: NA
v_gene: TRBV30
j_gene: TRBJ2-3
d_gene: TRBD2
CDR3aa: CAWSVGPSGTTDTQYF
CDR3nt: TGTGCCTGGAGTGTAGGCCCTAGCGGGACGACAGATACGCAGTATTTT

abundance: NA
v_gene: TRBV19
j_gene: TRBJ2-7
d_gene: TRBD2
CDR3aa: CASSIGLAGGPAYEQYF
CDR3nt: TGTGCCAGTAGTATAGGACTAGCGGGAGGTCCCGCCTACGAGCAGTACTTC

abundance: NA
v_gene: TRBV5-1
j_gene: TRBJ2-3
d_gene: NA
CDR3aa: CASSLEFGGRTDTQYF
CDR3nt: TGCGCCAGCAGCTTGGAATTTGGGGGCCGCACAGATACGCAGTATTTT

abundance: NA
v_gene: TRBV5-4
j_gene: TRBJ2-7
d_gene: TRBD2
CDR3aa: CASQTSGGGVRDYEQYF
CDR3nt: TGTGCCAGCCAGACTAGCGGGGGGGGCGTACGGGACTACGAGCAGTACTTC

abundance: NA
v_gene: TRBV4-1
j_gene: TRBJ2-7
d_gene: NA
CDR3aa: CASSLQWGRLLTYEQYF
CDR3nt: TGCGCCAGCAGCCTCCAATGGGGCCGGCTGTTAACCTACGAGCAGTACTTC

abundance: once
v_gene: TRBV9
j_gene: TRBJ2-5
d_gene: TRBD2
CDR3aa: CASSVGTSGEETQYF
CDR3nt: TGTGCCAGCAGCGTAGGCACTAGCGGTGAAGAGACCCAGTACTTC

abundance: NA
v_gene: TRBV6-4
j_gene: TRBJ1-2
d_gene: NA
CDR3aa: CASSERPGDGYGYTF
CDR3nt: TGTGCCAGCAGTGAACGCCCAGGCGACGGCTATGGCTACACCTTC

abundance: NA
v_gene: TRBV10-3
j_gene: TRBJ2-1
d_gene: NA
CDR3aa: CAIAWGYNEQFF
CDR3nt: TGTGCCATAGCGTGGGGGTACAATGAGCAGTTCTTC

abundance: NA
v_gene: TRBV5-1
j_gene: TRBJ2-5
d_gene: TRBD2
CDR3aa: CASSSPGLGLETQYF
CDR3nt: TGCGCCAGCAGCTCGCCGGGACTAGGCCTCGAGACCCAGTACTTC

abundance: NA
v_gene: TRBV5-1
j_gene: TRBJ2-7
d_gene: NA
CDR3aa: CASSTNFKDRGFSYEQYF
CDR3nt: TGCGCCAGCAGCACAAATTTCAAGGATCGGGGATTTTCCTACGAGCAGTACTTC

abundance: NA
v_gene: TRBV5-1
j_gene: TRBJ2-5
d_gene: TRBD2
CDR3aa: CASSPRTSGGRETQYF
CDR3nt: TGCGCCAGCAGCCCACGGACTAGCGGGGGCCGGGAGACCCAGTACTTC

abundance: NA
v_gene: TRBV5-1
j_gene: TRBJ2-5
d_gene: NA
CDR3aa: CASSLGAAQETQYF
CDR3nt: TGCGCCAGCAGCTTGGGGGCAGCCCAAGAGACCCAGTACTTC

abundance: NA
v_gene: TRBV7-9
j_gene: TRBJ1-5
d_gene: NA
CDR3aa: CASSLMGYQPQHF
CDR3nt: TGTGCCAGCAGCCTGATGGGGTACCAGCCCCAGCATTTT

abundance: NA
v_gene: TRBV27
j_gene: TRBJ2-7
d_gene: NA
CDR3aa: CASGSLWTYEQYF
CDR3nt: TGTGCCAGCGGGAGCCTGTGGACCTACGAGCAGTACTTC

abundance: NA
v_gene: TRBV2
j_gene: TRBJ2-3
d_gene: NA
CDR3aa: CASSEESTDTQYF
CDR3nt: TGTGCCAGCAGTGAGGAGAGCACAGATACGCAGTATTTT

abundance: few
v_gene: TRBV30
j_gene: TRBJ2-7
d_gene: TRBD1
CDR3aa: CAWSAPDRIAYEQYF
CDR3nt: TGTGCCTGGAGTGCCCCGGACAGGATTGCCTACGAGCAGTACTTC

abundance: NA
v_gene: TRBV6-5
j_gene: TRBJ2-7
d_gene: NA
CDR3aa: CASSLRGYEQYF
CDR3nt: TGTGCCAGCAGTCTCCGGGGATACGAGCAGTACTTC

abundance: NA
v_gene: TRBV28
j_gene: TRBJ1-1
d_gene: NA
CDR3aa: CASSLWGAFQAFF
CDR3nt: TGTGCCAGCAGTTTATGGGGGGCCTTTCAAGCTTTCTTT